A selection of T cell receptor beta chains follows, all from one sample in a study of tumor-infiltrating lymphocytes in oesophageal squamous cell carcinoma. Via MiXCR, TCRdb re-called the PCR reads, giving one row per CDR3 protein. The sample lists about 19,000 distinct CDR3 sequences; approximately 40% were seen once. Specimen: blood. Source of these receptors: a male donor with esophageal squamous cell carcinoma. Each CDR3 is given with its conserved first and last residue. The D gene is left open where the match is weak. Clone size is not always given. Where it is, it says once, few, many or a class for expanded clones.

TRBJ1-6 | TRBV18 | TRBD1 | few | TGTGCCAGCTCACCATCGGGACAGGGGGCTAATTCACCCCTCCACTTT | CASSPSGQGANSPLHF
TRBJ2-7 | TRBV7-2 | NA | NA | TGTGCCAGCAGCTTTTTGATTAGCGTCAATGAGCAGTACTTC | CASSFLISVNEQYF
TRBJ2-5 | TRBV7-2 | NA | NA | TGTGCCAGCAGCAGGGGGGTTGGAGAGACCCAGTACTTC | CASSRGVGETQYF
TRBJ2-3 | TRBV27 | NA | NA | TGTGCCAGCAGTTTCTTGGGGTTGTCGGCAGATACGCAGTATTTT | CASSFLGLSADTQYF
TRBJ2-7 | TRBV10-1 | TRBD2 | NA | TGCGCCAGCAGTCCTTTAGCGGGAGGGCCGAAGGAGCAGTACTTC | CASSPLAGGPKEQYF
TRBJ2-3 | TRBV5-4 | NA | many | TGTGCCAGCAGCTTGGAGGCTCACCCGGGCACAGATACGCAGTATTTT | CASSLEAHPGTDTQYF
TRBJ2-7 | TRBV11-2 | NA | many | TGTGCCAGCAGCTTAGATCTGTGGCGGGAGCAGTACTTC | CASSLDLWREQYF
TRBJ2-7 | TRBV7-2 | NA | NA | TGTGCCAGCAGTGGAACCTGGACACTATCCTACGAGCAGTACTTC | CASSGTWTLSYEQYF
TRBJ2-3 | TRBV11-2 | TRBD1 | medium-sized | TGTGCCAGCTCGGGACAGGGGGCTCCAGATACGCAGTATTTT | CASSGQGAPDTQYF
TRBJ2-1 | TRBV24-1 | TRBD2 | NA | TGTGCCACCAGTGACCCTAGCGGAGGAAAAGAGACCCAGTTCTTC | CATSDPSGGKETQFF
TRBJ2-1 | TRBV27 | TRBD1 | few | TGTGCCAGCATCAACAGGGGGCTCTACTACAATGAGCAGTTCTTC | CASINRGLYYNEQFF
TRBJ2-2 | TRBV18 | NA | many | TGTGCCAGCTCACCCGCGGGCGCTGACGGGGAGCTGTTTTTT | CASSPAGADGELFF
TRBJ2-7 | TRBV6-1 | NA | many | TGTGCCAGCAGTCAGAGCCCTGGAGGCTCCTACAATGAGCAGTACTTC | CASSQSPGGSYNEQYF
TRBJ2-1 | TRBV7-3 | NA | NA | TGTGCCAGCAGCGAACTAGGCGAGGTGGGTGAGCAGTTCTTC | CASSELGEVGEQFF
TRBJ2-7 | TRBV10-2 | NA | many | TGCGCCAGCAGTCTAGCGAACTACGAGCAGTACTTC | CASSLANYEQYF
TRBJ2-3 | TRBV3-1 | TRBD2 | few | TGTGCCAGCAGCCCATCTAGCGGGATGAGGTATTTT | CASSPSSGMRYF
TRBJ2-5 | TRBV11-3 | NA | NA | TGTGCCAGCAGCTTAGGGACTATGGCCTACAATGAGCAGTACTTC | CASSLGTMAYNEQYF
TRBJ2-7 | TRBV15 | TRBD2 | NA | TGTGCCACCAGCAGAGATACACTAGCGGGAGCCTACGAGCAGTACTTC | CATSRDTLAGAYEQYF
TRBJ2-1 | TRBV7-2 | NA | few | TGTGCCAGCAGCTTAGATGCGAACCCCTACAATGAGCAGTTCTTC | CASSLDANPYNEQFF
TRBJ2-7 | TRBV7-6 | NA | few | TGTGCCAGCAGCTTAGGGGCTAGCGTAGCCTACGAGCAGTACTTC | CASSLGASVAYEQYF
TRBJ2-4 | TRBV6-5 | NA | NA | TGTGCCAGCAGTTACTCTGGGGTTAGAGACATTCAGTACTTC | CASSYSGVRDIQYF
TRBJ2-5 | TRBV7-2 | TRBD2 | few | TGTGCCAGCAGCTTAGGACTAGCGGGTGTCCAAGAGACCCAGTACTTC | CASSLGLAGVQETQYF
TRBJ2-1 | TRBV6-6 | TRBD2 | medium-sized | TGTGCCAGCAGTTACCCTACTAGCGGGGCCTACAATGAGCAGTTCTTC | CASSYPTSGAYNEQFF